These 10 T cell receptor beta chains were all obtained from the same sample, sequenced in a study of blood T cell repertoires in COVID-19. The protocol was immunoSEQ multiplex PCR, while the TCRdb copy is restricted to in-frame clones and leaves out a portion. Of more than 120,000 clones listed, over 85% are singletons. The sequenced sample consisted of peripheral blood. These receptors came from a human donor in a cohort sampled during active COVID-19.

The CDR3, as DNA: TGTGCCAGCAGCTTAGGTCTTTCGGTGAGCTCTGGGGCCAACGTCCTGACTTTC. It is translated as CASSLGLSVSSGANVLTF. The chain uses TRBV7-8 and TRBJ2-6, with unresolved D. With 1 base removed from V and 0 bases from J, the gap between germline ends came to 13 bases. CDR3 length equals 18 residues. Germline V gene sequence: CDR1 SGHVS, CDR2 FQNEAQ.

The rearrangement joins TRBV9 to TRBJ2-2, with D uncertain. CDR3 size: 14 residues. CDR1 and CDR2 from the germline V gene are SGDLS and YYNGEE. The germline V and J ends were trimmed by 3 bases and 1 base, with 7 bases remaining between them. The CDR3 bases are TGTGCCAGCAGCGCCTTTATGAACACCGGGGAGCTGTTTTTT. Amino acids: CASSAFMNTGELFF.

The chain carries TRBV4-3 and TRBJ1-2; 10 bases fit TRBD1. CDR1 and CDR2 from the germline V gene are LGHNA and YSLEER. Germline trimming cut 2 bases from V and 2 bases from J; bases unmatched to any gene: 8. This CDR3 spans 17 amino acids. CDR3 sequence: CASSQRVPGQGNYGYTF. CDR3 DNA sequence: TGCGCCAGCAGCCAAAGGGTCCCGGGACAGGGGAACTATGGCTACACCTTC.

This chain links TRBV19 with TRBJ1-5; the D is unclear. The CDR3 contains 15 residues. The germline V gene has CDR1 LNHDA and CDR2 SQIVND (reference sequence). V was pared by 6 bases and J by 6 bases, with 18 bases between. CDR3 in amino acids: CASSRPTVDFQPQHF. The CDR3 bases are TGTGCCAGTAGCCGTCCTACAGTTGATTTTCAGCCCCAGCATTTT.

The V gene is TRBV27, the J gene TRBJ2-1, with 8 bases matching TRBD2. The V segment lost 10 bases and the J segment 3 bases; nucleotides outside the gene matches: 11. The CDR3 length is 15 residues. CDR1 and CDR2 from the germline V gene are MNHEY and SMNVEV (reference sequence). CDR3 nucleotide sequence: TGTGCCACCCGCCGGGGGGGGGCGAACTACAATGAGCAGTTCTTC. Translating gives CATRRGGANYNEQFF.

The J gene is TRBJ2-2, the V gene TRBV9, with TRBD2 identical over 8 bases. The CDR3 runs to 16 residues. J gave up 5 bases and V 4 bases, and 10 bases lay outside the gene matches. Germline V CDR1 and CDR2: SGDLS, YYNGEE. This CDR3 reads CASSPRGAGATGELFF. In nucleotides, the CDR3 is TGTGCCAGCAGCCCCCGCGGAGCGGGGGCAACCGGGGAGCTGTTTTTT.

This sequence joins TRBV6-2 or TRBV6-3 and TRBJ2-3; 8 bases fit TRBD1. CDR1 is MNHEY, CDR2 SVGEGT, per germline. The CDR3 has 20 amino acids. Germline trimming cut 2 bases from V and 3 bases from J; bases unmatched to any gene: 19. CDR3 in DNA: TGTGCCAGCAGTTACGGTGGTGGACAGGGCCCAGTAGATTGGACAGATACGCAGTATTTT. This sequence encodes CASSYGGGQGPVDWTDTQYF.

The rearrangement joins TRBV6-5 to TRBJ1-2; 10 bases map to TRBD1. Germline CDR1 and CDR2: MNHEY and SVGAGI. This CDR3 has 12 residues. V gave up 7 bases and J gave up 6 bases; unmatched junction bases: 2. The chain's CDR3 is CASKTGGDGYTF. The CDR3 region has the DNA TGTGCCAGCAAGACAGGGGGCGATGGCTACACCTTC.

CDR3 in amino acids: CASSLESRNIQYF. CDR3 coding DNA: TGTGCCAGCAGTCTAGAGTCGAGGAACATTCAGTACTTC. The V gene is TRBV27, the J gene TRBJ2-4; D gene uncertain. V lost 5 bases to trimming and J lost 7 bases, with 12 bases between them. From germline, CDR1 is MNHEY and CDR2 SMNVEV (reference sequence). CDR3 length: 13 amino acids.

The chain combines TRBV10-3 with TRBJ2-3, with 9 positions matching TRBD1. The CDR3 totals 16 residues. From germline, CDR1 is ENHRY and CDR2 SYGVKD. V trimming: 0 bases; J trimming: 1 base; junction bases outside the gene matches: 2. CDR3 coding DNA: TGTGCCATCAGTGAGTCGACAGGGGGAGGCACAGATACGCAGTATTTT. Translation: CAISESTGGGTDTQYF.